This T cell receptor beta chain was sequenced during a study of blood T cell repertoires in COVID-19. Study-wide context: Samples taken during acute and convalescent COVID-19 were collected in the United States, Italy and Spain. PBMCs, B-cell-depleted T cells, or T cells were the source of the cDNA or gDNA that made up the material.

The CDR3 totals 14 residues. Deletions cut 4 bases from V and 8 bases from J, with 12 bases between. Per the germline V gene, CDR1 is SEHNR and CDR2 is FQNEAQ (reference sequence). Per the authors' pipeline: Nucleated cell counts were estimated from reference gene primer amplification. TCRdb's copy holds only in-frame clones and misses some; the assay was immunoSEQ multiplex PCR. That table furnishes V, J and clone size, whereas the DNA furnished D and trimming. The sample includes under 250,000 clones, 84% of them seen just once. The sample was peripheral blood. This receptor was taken from a woman in her sixties who had recovered from COVID-19. The rearrangement uses TRBV7-9 and TRBJ1-6; TRBD1 is a possible D gene (5 bases). The CDR3, as DNA: TGTGCCAGCAGCTCAGACAGTGGGCATTCACCCCTCCACTTT. Encoded protein: CASSSDSGHSPLHF.